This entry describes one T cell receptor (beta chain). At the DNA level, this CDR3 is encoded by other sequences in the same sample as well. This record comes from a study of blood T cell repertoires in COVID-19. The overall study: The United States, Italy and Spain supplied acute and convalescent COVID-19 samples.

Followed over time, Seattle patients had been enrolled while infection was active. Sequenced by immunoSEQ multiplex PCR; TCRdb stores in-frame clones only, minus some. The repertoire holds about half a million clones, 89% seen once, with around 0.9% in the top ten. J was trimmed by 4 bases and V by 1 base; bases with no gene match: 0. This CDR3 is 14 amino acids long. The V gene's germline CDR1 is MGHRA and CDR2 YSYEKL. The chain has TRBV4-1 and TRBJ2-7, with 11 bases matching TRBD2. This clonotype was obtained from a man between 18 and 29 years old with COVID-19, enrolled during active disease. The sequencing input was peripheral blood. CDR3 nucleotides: TGCGCCAGCAGCCAAGGGACTAGCGGGTACGAGCAGTACTTC. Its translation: CASSQGTSGYEQYF.